One sample yielded the 32 T cell receptor beta chains listed below, sequenced in a study of T-cell memory formation after mild COVID-19. TCRdb reprocessed the 5' RACE reads via MiXCR and lists one record per CDR3 protein. Of 150,000 to 200,000 distinct CDR3 sequences listed, roughly 10% are singletons. The specimen sequenced was PBMCs or a T cell subset sorted from them (not recorded which). Receptors originate from a man between 18 and 35 years old who had mild COVID-19 (a few samples of this study predate the infection). Cell type and time point are not known.

The chain has TRBV7-9 and TRBJ1-3; D call uncertain. CDR1 SEHNR and CDR2 FQNEAQ come from the germline V gene (reference sequence). The CDR3 is made up of 14 amino acids. V gave up 4 bases and J gave up 0 bases, with 7 bases separating them. CDR3 nucleotides: TGTGCCAGCAGCTCTACAAGCTCTGGAAACACCATATATTTT. It codes for CASSSTSSGNTIYF.

This clonotype was seen a few times. The V gene is TRBV7-2, the J gene TRBJ2-5, with TRBD2 matching over 9 bases. Germline V gene data show CDR1 as SGHTA and CDR2 as FQGNSA. V dropped 2 bases and J dropped 1; count of bases not matched to a gene: 5. There are 16 residues in the CDR3. The CDR3 sequence: CASSLWSSGAQETQYF. CDR3 coding DNA: TGTGCCAGCAGCTTATGGTCTAGCGGGGCCCAAGAGACCCAGTACTTC.

The chain links TRBV2 to TRBJ2-7, with D possibly being TRBD1 (6 bases). The length of the CDR3 is 15 residues. Trimming took 3 bases from V and 7 from J, leaving 19 bases between them. CDR1 is SNHLY, CDR2 FYNNEI, per germline. The CDR3 loop is CASSDPTTGLGEQYV. CDR3 nucleotides: TGTGCCAGCAGTGATCCCACGACAGGTCTAGGAGAGCAGTACGTC.

This chain uses TRBV4-1 with TRBJ1-5; no clear D. This CDR3 contains 19 residues. V was shortened by 4 bases and J by 0 bases, with 22 bases between the two germline ends. CDR1 is MGHRA, CDR2 YSYEKL, per germline. The CDR3 here is CASSPGTLLRVNSNQPQHF. In nucleotides, the CDR3 is TGCGCCAGCAGCCCTGGTACCCTCCTCCGGGTAAATAGCAATCAGCCCCAGCATTTT.

In its sample, this clonotype was seen a few times. J is TRBJ2-1 and V is TRBV14, with D unresolved. The CDR3 has 14 amino acids. Germline assignment: CDR1 SGHDN and CDR2 FVKESK. V gave up 4 bases and J gave up 6 bases, with 13 bases separating them. Here the CDR3 reads CASSRLAAGNEQFF. The CDR3 DNA reads as TGTGCCAGCAGCCGCCTCGCCGCCGGCAATGAGCAGTTCTTC.

This clonotype appeared many times. The chain is built from TRBV28 and TRBJ1-1; possible D gene TRBD1, 5 bases. V was cut by 6 bases and J by 5 bases, with 19 bases left in between. The CDR3 length is 15 residues. Looked up from germline, CDR1 is MDHEN and CDR2 is SYDVKM. For the CDR3, the DNA is TGTGCCAGCAGAACGCCGAGTCAGGGCTGGACTGAAGCTTTCTTT. Residues: CASRTPSQGWTEAFF. Full variable domain (outside the CDR3, taken from reference TRBV28 and TRBJ1-1): DVKVTQSSRYLVKRTGEKVFLECVQDMDHENMFWYRQDPGLGLRLIYFSYDVKMKEKGDIPEGYSVSREKKERFSLILESASTNQTSMYLCASRTPSQGWTEAFFGQGTRLTVV.

This clonotype was counted many times. The rearrangement uses TRBV20-1 and TRBJ2-3, with 9 bases identical to TRBD1. V gave up 1 base and J gave up 6 bases; unmatched junction bases: 11. This CDR3 comprises 16 residues. Per germline, CDR1 DFQATT and CDR2 SNEGSKA (reference sequence). The CDR3: CSARALSQGAQDTQYF. The CDR3 DNA reads as TGCAGTGCTAGAGCCCTATCACAGGGGGCGCAGGATACGCAGTATTTT.

The genes are TRBV2 and TRBJ1-1, with TRBD1 identical over 8 bases. Germline values: CDR1 SNHLY, CDR2 FYNNEI. The CDR3 consists of 13 residues. The J segment lost 0 bases and the V segment lost 6 bases, leaving 0 bases of the junction unmatched. The CDR3, as DNA: TGTGCCAGCAGGGACAGGGTGAACACTGAAGCTTTCTTT. Its protein is CASRDRVNTEAFF. The complete variable domain, with remaining parts taken from reference TRBV2 and TRBJ1-1, reads EPEVTQTPSHQVTQMGQEVILRCVPISNHLYFYWYRQILGQKVEFLVSFYNNEISEKSEIFDDQFSVERPDGSNFTLKIRSTKLEDSAMYFCASRDRVNTEAFFGQGTRLTVV.

The chain recombines TRBV9 with TRBJ1-1; D remains ambiguous. Germline CDR1 and CDR2: SGDLS and YYNGEE. The CDR3 is made up of 16 amino acids. V lost 3 bases and J lost 0, with 15 bases in between. The CDR3 DNA is TGTGCCAGCAGCGCTGGGAGTGGAGGGATGAACACTGAAGCTTTCTTT. Translating gives CASSAGSGGMNTEAFF.

This chain connects TRBV12-3 or TRBV12-4 to TRBJ2-3; weak D call: TRBD2 (6 bases). The CDR3 totals 16 residues. Trimming stripped 6 bases from V and 1 base from J, with 17 bases between. The CDR3 coding sequence is TGTGCCAGCAGCCTTAATGAGCGGGTCGGCACAGATACGCAGTATTTT. Amino acid sequence: CASSLNERVGTDTQYF.

The chain recombines TRBV6-5 with TRBJ2-3; D unclear. Germline-derived CDR1 and CDR2 are MNHEY and SVGAGI. The CDR3 sequence is 16 residues long. The germline V and J ends were trimmed by 7 bases and 2 bases, with 19 bases remaining between them. CDR3 nucleotides: TGTGCCAGCACTTCCAACGGCCGTCCAACCACAGATACGCAGTATTTT. It is translated as CASTSNGRPTTDTQYF.

This clonotype was counted a few times. The CDR3 region has the DNA TGTGCCAGCAGCTTTTGGGACAGGGCGAACTACGAGCAGTACTTC. Translation: CASSFWDRANYEQYF. V and J are TRBV5-4 and TRBJ2-7; 9 bases map to TRBD1. CDR3 size: 15 residues. The V and J ends lost 2 bases and 3 bases, in that order; junction bases with no gene match: 6. Germline V lookup: CDR1 SGHNT, CDR2 YYREEE (reference sequence).

This clonotype was counted a few times. V and J are TRBV15 and TRBJ2-6; no firm D call. Germline V gene data show CDR1 as LNHNV and CDR2 as YYDKDF (reference sequence). This CDR3 spans 16 amino acids. Trimming shortened V by 1 base and J by 0 bases, and 7 bases separated the two germline ends. Written as DNA, the CDR3 is TGTGCCACCAGCAGAGTTTACGGCTCTGGGGCCAACGTCCTGACTTTC. It codes for CATSRVYGSGANVLTF.

The chain carries TRBV5-1 and TRBJ2-3, with D maybe TRBD1 (5 bases). CDR3 length: 14 residues. Germline CDR1 SGHRS, CDR2 YFSETQ. Between the trimmed V and J ends, which lost 8 bases and 2 bases, there was a span of 15 bases. The CDR3 nucleotides read TGCGCCAGACCATCAGGGTCACCCACAGATACGCAGTATTTT. Protein sequence: CARPSGSPTDTQYF.

This clonotype was seen a few times. V usage is TRBV15 and J usage is TRBJ2-6; TRBD1 matches at 7 bases. There are 16 residues in the CDR3. V lost 7 bases to trimming and J lost 3 bases; unmatched junction nucleotides: 9. Germline CDR1 reads LNHNV; CDR2 reads YYDKDF (reference sequence). In DNA form, the CDR3 reads TGTGCCACCAACCCGGGACAGCTTAATGGGGCCAACGTCCTGACTTTC. This codes for CATNPGQLNGANVLTF.

J is TRBJ1-1 and V is TRBV6-6, with D unclear. The CDR3 loop spans 14 amino acids. Germline values: CDR1 MNHNY, CDR2 SVGAGI (reference sequence). Trimming stripped 6 bases from V and 5 bases from J, with 16 bases between. The DNA of the CDR3 is TGTGCCAGCAGACTCAGGACTTCCACTACTGAAGCTTTCTTT. Translating gives CASRLRTSTTEAFF.

This clonotype was seen only a few times. The chain recombines TRBV7-2 with TRBJ1-2; no clear D. Germline-derived CDR1 and CDR2 are SGHTA and FQGNSA. V lost 0 bases and J lost 4, with 15 bases in between. The CDR3 is 16 residues long. Here the CDR3 reads CASSLAIKTYGYGYTF. Here the CDR3 DNA reads TGTGCCAGCAGCTTAGCTATCAAGACATATGGCTATGGCTACACCTTC.

The chain couples TRBV5-5 to TRBJ2-2, with D possibly matching TRBD2 (6 bases). The CDR3 is made up of 18 amino acids. The germline CDR1 and CDR2 sequences are SGHKS and YYEKEE (reference sequence). Deletions cut 4 bases from V and 5 bases from J, with 24 bases between. CDR3 in amino acids: CASSPGGSGGLRTGELFF. CDR3 coding DNA: TGTGCCAGCAGCCCCGGTGGTAGCGGTGGTCTCAGGACCGGGGAGCTGTTTTTT.

This clonotype was seen a handful of times. The chain recombines TRBV2 with TRBJ2-1, with 10 bases aligning to TRBD1. Losses at the gene ends were 2 bases for V and 7 bases for J; bases not matched to a gene: 8. The germline V gene encodes CDR1 SNHLY and CDR2 FYNNEI. This CDR3 has 16 residues. The DNA for the CDR3 is TGTGCCAGCAGTGAACGGGAAGGGACAGGGGTGAATGAGCAGTTCTTC. This encodes CASSEREGTGVNEQFF.

The gene calls are TRBV4-3 and TRBJ1-1; D possibly corresponds to TRBD1 (6 bases). Trimming left V 2 bases short and J 5 bases short, with 9 bases between. The CDR3 is 13 amino acids. Germline values: CDR1 LGHNA, CDR2 YSLEER. CDR3 in amino acids: CASSQRRGTEAFF. The CDR3 nucleotides are TGCGCCAGCAGCCAAAGAAGGGGGACTGAAGCTTTCTTT.

This clonotype was seen only a few times. The chain combines TRBV4-3 with TRBJ1-2, with D maybe TRBD1 (5 bases). Germline CDR1 LGHNA, CDR2 YSLEER. The V end was cut by 0 bases, the J end by 8 bases, with 22 bases between. The CDR3 is 17 residues long. The CDR3 nucleotides read TGCGCCAGCAGCCAAGACTTCCTCAATTCAGGGTTTGGGGGCTACACCTTC. It translates to CASSQDFLNSGFGGYTF.

The chain links TRBV20-1 to TRBJ1-4; 8 bases map to TRBD1. The CDR3 is 14 amino acids. V was pared by 5 bases and J by 6 bases, with 8 bases of the junction left unmatched. Germline CDR1 and CDR2: DFQATT and SNEGSKA (reference sequence). CDR3: CSASTTGADEKLFF. CDR3 DNA: TGCAGTGCTTCTACGACAGGGGCCGATGAAAAACTGTTTTTT.

This clonotype was seen more than once but under ten times. V is TRBV4-1 and J is TRBJ2-1; 13 bases are shared with TRBD2. Unmatched junction bases numbered 6, after V lost 6 bases and J lost 7 bases. CDR1 MGHRA and CDR2 YSYEKL come from the germline V gene. The CDR3 runs 15 residues. DNA for the CDR3: TGCGCCAGCAGGGGGGGACTAGCGGGGAGTAATGAGCAGTTCTTC. Its translation: CASRGGLAGSNEQFF.

This chain uses TRBV4-3 with TRBJ2-5; 9 bases line up with TRBD2. The junction had 4 bases not matched to a gene; V was cut back by 3 bases and J by 2 bases. The length of the CDR3 is 15 residues. Germline assignment: CDR1 LGHNA and CDR2 YSLEER. Written as DNA, the CDR3 is TGCGCCAGCAGCCACCGAGCGGGGGGACAAGAGACCCAGTACTTC. Translation gives CASSHRAGGQETQYF.

The chain is built from TRBV7-2 and TRBJ2-1; 8 nucleotides match TRBD2. Germline CDR1 is SGHTA and CDR2 is FQGNSA. The CDR3 has 14 amino acids. The ends lost 7 bases at V and 2 bases at J; junction bases unmatched: 4. CDR3 sequence: CASTGGTPYNEQFF. CDR3 nucleotides: TGTGCCAGCACGGGGGGGACACCCTACAATGAGCAGTTCTTC. Filled out from reference TRBV7-2 and TRBJ2-1, the complete variable domain reads GAGVSQSPSNKVTEKGKDVELRCDPISGHTALYWYRQSLGQGLEFLIYFQGNSAPDKSGLPSDRFSAERTGGSVSTLTIQRTQQEDSAVYLCASTGGTPYNEQFFGPGTRLTVL.

This clonotype appeared many times. The chain recombines TRBV5-1 with TRBJ1-1; D unclear. Germline CDR1 reads SGHRS; CDR2 reads YFSETQ. The CDR3 sequence is 16 residues long. Trimming left V 0 bases short and J 0 bases short, with 12 bases between. CDR3 DNA: TGCGCCAGCAGCTTGGCCGGGCTTAGTTTGAACACTGAAGCTTTCTTT. It translates to CASSLAGLSLNTEAFF. The complete variable domain, with remaining parts taken from reference TRBV5-1 and TRBJ1-1, reads KAGVTQTPRYLIKTRGQQVTLSCSPISGHRSVSWYQQTPGQGLQFLFEYFSETQRNKGNFPGRFSGRQFSNSRSEMNVSTLELGDSALYLCASSLAGLSLNTEAFFGQGTRLTVV.

In its sample, this clonotype was seen a few times. One end of the junction fails to match germline, which may point to a read error. This chain joins TRBV4-3 and TRBJ2-1, with a weak D call TRBD1 (5 bases). The CDR3 spans 11 residues. Germline V gene data show CDR1 as LGHNA and CDR2 as YSLEER. The CDR3 reads CASSHGAGQVF. The CDR3, as DNA: TGCGCCAGCAGCCATGGGGCAGGGCAGGTCTTC.

This chain uses TRBV9 with TRBJ1-1; D is possibly TRBD1 (6 bases). The CDR3 spans 14 residues. Germline CDR1 SGDLS, CDR2 YYNGEE. The V and J ends lost 3 bases and 0 bases respectively, with 9 bases between them. The CDR3 DNA is TGTGCCAGCAGCGGTGACAGGATGAACACTGAAGCTTTCTTT. It translates to CASSGDRMNTEAFF.

The rearrangement joins TRBV6-5 to TRBJ1-1; a possible D gene is TRBD1 (6 bases). V was shortened by 10 bases and J by 4 bases, with 13 bases between the two germline ends. The CDR3 runs 12 residues. Germline CDR1 MNHEY, CDR2 SVGAGI. CDR3 nucleotides: TGTGCCACCACAGGGTCTGGCACTGAAGCTTTCTTT. This sequence encodes CATTGSGTEAFF.

The V gene is TRBV3-1, the J gene TRBJ2-7, with 10 bases fitting TRBD1. The CDR3 sequence is 17 residues long. J lost 1 base, V lost 4 bases, and 10 bases had no gene match. Germline V CDR1 and CDR2: LGHDT, YNNKEL (reference sequence). DNA of the CDR3: TGTGCCAGCAGCCGGGGCCGACAGGGGGCGAGTTCCTACGAGCAGTACTTC. It codes for CASSRGRQGASSYEQYF.

The rearrangement uses TRBV4-1 and TRBJ2-3, with 10 bases fitting TRBD2. Germline trimming cut 5 bases from V and 4 bases from J; bases unmatched to any gene: 3. The CDR3 runs 14 residues. The germline CDR1 and CDR2 sequences are MGHRA and YSYEKL. In DNA, the CDR3 is TGCGCCAGCAGCAAAGCGGGGGGGGCAGATACGCAGTATTTT. Amino acids: CASSKAGGADTQYF.

There are many counts of this clonotype. The chain joins TRBV5-1 to TRBJ2-5; 7 positions agree with TRBD1. Germline V CDR1 and CDR2: SGHRS, YFSETQ. Trimming took 2 bases from V and 4 from J; bases not matched to a gene: 2. This CDR3 is built from 13 residues. CDR3 bases: TGCGCCAGCAGCTTCCCAGGGGGAGAGACCCAGTACTTC. Its translation is CASSFPGGETQYF.